These 22 T cell receptor beta chains were sequenced from one sample in a study of blood T cells in healthy people across ages. Primers used in a second PCR of roughly 7 to 12 cycles were a sample-barcoded 5' primer and a J-beta primer mix. TCRdb used MiXCR to reprocess the 5' RACE reads, holding one entry per CDR3 protein. The table includes fewer than 1,000,000 distinct CDR3 sequences, around 45% detected once. Sequencing was carried out using blood. The receptors originated from a man aged 55 to 70 in good health.

Points on this clonotype: The junction does not match germline at one end; this may be a read error. The V call is TRBV7-2, the J call TRBJ2-5; weak D call: TRBD2 (7 bases). Germline V CDR1 and CDR2: SGHTA, FQGNSA. CDR3 size: 14 residues. The CDR3 sequence is CASSLGGGQGTQYF. The CDR3 DNA reads TGTGCCAGCAGCTTAGGGGGGGGACAAGGGACCCAGTACTTC.

This clonotype was found a few times. V usage is TRBV30 and J usage is TRBJ2-5; D possibly corresponds to TRBD1 (6 bases). V lost 0 bases, J lost 5 bases, and 10 bases lay in between. From germline, CDR1 is GTSNPN and CDR2 SVGIG (reference sequence). The CDR3 consists of 13 residues. This chain's CDR3 is CAWSVQGIETQYF. CDR3 coding DNA: TGTGCCTGGAGTGTACAGGGAATTGAGACCCAGTACTTC.

The chain joins TRBV27 to TRBJ1-6; D is unresolved. The ends were cut back, 6 bases at V and 13 bases at J, with 16 bases in the middle. This CDR3 is 13 amino acids long. The germline CDR1 and CDR2 sequences are MNHEY and SMNVEV (reference sequence). The CDR3 spells CASRMNRPAPLHF. CDR3 nucleotides: TGTGCCAGCAGAATGAACCGTCCGGCTCCCCTCCACTTT.

This chain links TRBV20-1 with TRBJ1-5; maybe TRBD1 (5 bases). Germline loops: CDR1 DFQATT, CDR2 SNEGSKA (reference sequence). The ends were cut back, 6 bases at V and 2 bases at J, with 14 bases in the middle. This CDR3 has 14 residues. Here the CDR3 reads CSARDSEGNQPQHF. CDR3 nucleotides: TGCAGTGCGAGGGACTCGGAGGGCAATCAGCCCCAGCATTTT.

This clonotype has only a few counts. The chain is built from TRBV7-2 and TRBJ2-1; D is unclear. The J call may be in error: the DNA end matches TRBJ2-7 better. Germline assignment: CDR1 SGHTA and CDR2 FQGNSA. The CDR3 totals 13 residues. The CDR3 region has the DNA TGTGCCAGCAGCCCAAAAATTGCACGCGAGCAGTACTTC. Encoded protein: CASSPKIAREQYF.

This clonotype was counted many times. This chain uses TRBV30 with TRBJ2-5; TRBD1 agrees at 8 bases. The CDR3 spans 12 residues. The ends lost 5 bases at V and 4 bases at J; junction bases unmatched: 3. The V gene's germline CDR1 is GTSNPN and CDR2 SVGIG (reference sequence). For the CDR3, the DNA is TGTGCCTGGGACAGGGGCACAGAGACCCAGTACTTC. Encoded protein: CAWDRGTETQYF.

The rearrangement links TRBV7-2 to TRBJ2-7; D is uncertain. The CDR3 covers 13 residues. V lost 5 bases and J lost 2, with 10 bases in between. In germline, CDR1 is SGHTA, CDR2 FQGNSA. The CDR3 region is CASSQDVPYEQYF. DNA for the CDR3: TGTGCCAGCAGCCAGGACGTACCCTACGAGCAGTACTTC.

CDR3 region: CASSERGYNEQYF. DNA for the CDR3: TGTGCCAGCAGCGAGCGGGGGTACAATGAGCAGTACTTC. V usage is TRBV7-2 and J usage is TRBJ2-7; 8 bases map to TRBD2. The J segment lost 7 bases and the V segment lost 5 bases, leaving 7 bases of the junction unmatched. From germline, CDR1 is SGHTA and CDR2 FQGNSA. This CDR3 region has 13 residues. The complete variable domain, with remaining parts taken from reference TRBV7-2 and TRBJ2-7, reads GAGVSQSPSNKVTEKGKDVELRCDPISGHTALYWYRQSLGQGLEFLIYFQGNSAPDKSGLPSDRFSAERTGGSVSTLTIQRTQQEDSAVYLCASSERGYNEQYFGPGTRLTVT.

The gene calls are TRBV11-2 and TRBJ2-1, with 7 bases identical to TRBD2. The CDR3 contains 18 residues. CDR1 is SGHAT and CDR2 is FQNNGV in the germline V gene. Trimming removed 6 bases from V and 0 bases from J; junction bases left unmatched: 14. The CDR3 bases are TGTGCCAGCAGTTTACGGCAGATGGGGGGGAGCTCCTACAATGAGCAGTTCTTC. As protein: CASSLRQMGGSSYNEQFF.

J is TRBJ2-7 and V is TRBV5-6; D tentatively reads TRBD1 or TRBD2 (5 bases each). Trimming took off 5 bases at V and 2 bases at J, with 14 bases between the two ends. Germline V lookup: CDR1 SGHDT, CDR2 YYEEEE. The CDR3 covers 14 residues. The CDR3 DNA reads TGTGCCAGCAGGCACGGGGCAAGGACCTACGAGCAGTACTTC. It encodes CASRHGARTYEQYF.

V gene TRBV28 combines with J gene TRBJ1-5; D not resolved. The V end was cut by 4 bases, the J end by 1 base, with 14 bases between. CDR3 size: 16 residues. CDR1 and CDR2 from the germline V gene are MDHEN and SYDVKM. CDR3 nucleotides: TGTGCCAGCAGTTCCACCGCCAGGTTGAGCAATCAGCCCCAGCATTTT. Its protein product is CASSSTARLSNQPQHF.

The J gene is TRBJ2-7, the V gene TRBV20-1, with 7 bases identical to TRBD2. J was trimmed by 4 bases and V by 1 base; bases with no gene match: 13. Germline V lookup: CDR1 DFQATT, CDR2 SNEGSKA (reference sequence). The CDR3 totals 16 residues. Here the CDR3 reads CSARGPGRAGTYEQYF. As DNA, the CDR3 is TGCAGTGCTAGAGGACCAGGACGAGCGGGGACTTACGAGCAGTACTTC.

As DNA, the CDR3 is TGTGCCAGCAGTTTAGGACAGGGTCGTGAATCACCCCTCCACTTT. Translated: CASSLGQGRESPLHF. This rearrangement joins TRBV12-3 or TRBV12-4 to TRBJ1-6, with 7 positions matching TRBD1. The CDR3 totals 15 residues. Trimming took 1 base from V and 10 from J; bases not matched to a gene: 7.

This clonotype was found once. One junction end does not reproduce the germline sequence, and a read error may be involved. This chain uses TRBV6-2 or TRBV6-3 with TRBJ1-5, with 7 nucleotides matching TRBD1. CDR3 length: 17 residues. Germline lookup yields CDR1 MNHEY and CDR2 SVGEGT. DNA of the CDR3: TGTCCCAGCAGTTACTCCCCCGGTACAGGGGAATTTCAGCCCCAGCATTTT. This gives the protein CPSSYSPGTGEFQPQHF.

The rearrangement uses TRBV7-2 and TRBJ2-4; D is perhaps TRBD2 (6 bases). Germline V lookup: CDR1 SGHTA, CDR2 FQGNSA. The V end was cut by 6 bases, the J end by 0 bases, with 9 bases between. The CDR3 is 14 amino acids. CDR3 residues: CASSGTLAKNIQYF. The CDR3 bases are TGTGCCAGCAGTGGGACTCTAGCCAAAAACATTCAGTACTTC.

For this clonotype: A read error may be the cause here, since a much bigger clone is one base away. The chain employs TRBV10-3 and TRBJ2-4; 9 bases line up with TRBD2. CDR3 length: 15 amino acids. From germline, CDR1 is ENHRY and CDR2 SYGVKD. V was clipped by 0 bases and J by 9 bases; unmatched bases: 6. For the CDR3, the DNA is TGTGCCATCAGTGAGTCTAGCGGGGGTATGAGCATTCAGTACTTC. It codes for CAISESSGGMSIQYF.

The chain carries TRBV24-1 and TRBJ2-5, with D hard to call. Germline CDR1 is KGHDR and CDR2 is SFDVKD. The V end lost 4 bases, the J end lost 11 bases, and 22 bases lay between the germline ends. The CDR3 covers 15 residues. The CDR3 reads CATSDPQRMGNEQYF. The CDR3 DNA sequence: TGTGCCACCAGTGACCCACAAAGGATGGGCAATGAGCAGTACTTC.

The chain combines TRBV4-2 with TRBJ1-2; D may be TRBD1 (6 bases). V lost 0 bases, J lost 1 base, and 12 bases lay in between. CDR3 length: 16 amino acids. Germline CDR1 and CDR2: LGHNA and YNFKEQ. CDR3 sequence reads: CASSQELRGSNYGYTF. The DNA for the CDR3 is TGTGCCAGCAGCCAAGAATTGAGGGGGAGTAACTATGGCTACACCTTC.

This clonotype has a count of ten or more. The chain carries TRBV7-9 and TRBJ2-5; perhaps TRBD1 as D (5 bases). Trimming left V 0 bases short and J 5 bases short, with 10 bases between. This CDR3 spans 14 amino acids. Germline V gene sequence: CDR1 SEHNR, CDR2 FQNEAQ (reference sequence). This CDR3 reads CASSLAAGRETQYF. The CDR3 DNA is TGTGCCAGCAGCTTAGCTGCAGGGCGGGAGACCCAGTACTTC. Combining the CDR3 with reference TRBV7-9 and TRBJ2-5 gives the whole variable domain DTGVSQNPRHKITKRGQNVTFRCDPISEHNRLYWYRQTLGQGPEFLTYFQNEAQLEKSRLLSDRFSAERPKGSFSTLEIQRTEQGDSAMYLCASSLAAGRETQYFGPGTRLLVL.

This clonotype was seen more than once but under ten times. The J gene is TRBJ1-5, the V gene TRBV6-1, with 7 bases lining up with TRBD1. The CDR3 extends over 14 amino acids. The germline V gene encodes CDR1 MNHNS and CDR2 SASEGT. V shed 3 bases, J shed 4 bases, and the junction held 3 bases outside the gene matches. CDR3 nucleotide sequence: TGTGCCAGCAGTGAGTCAGGGGGTAATCAGCCCCAGCATTTT. Its protein is CASSESGGNQPQHF.

J is TRBJ1-2 and V is TRBV9, with D possibly TRBD1 on 5 matching bases. Germline V lookup: CDR1 SGDLS, CDR2 YYNGEE. Trimming pared 4 bases from V and 7 bases from J, leaving 11 bases between. The CDR3 loop spans 12 amino acids. In DNA form, the CDR3 reads TGTGCCAGCAGCCCCGACGGGGCTGGCTACACCTTC. Encoded protein: CASSPDGAGYTF.

This clonotype was counted once. This chain connects TRBV9 to TRBJ1-4; D perhaps matches TRBD1 (5 bases). CDR1 and CDR2 from the germline V gene are SGDLS and YYNGEE. This CDR3 spans 14 amino acids. Trimming stripped 7 bases from V and 4 bases from J, with 14 bases between. CDR3 DNA sequence: TGTGCCAGCGGGGGAGCCCCGCATAATGAAAAACTGTTTTTT. This codes for CASGGAPHNEKLFF.